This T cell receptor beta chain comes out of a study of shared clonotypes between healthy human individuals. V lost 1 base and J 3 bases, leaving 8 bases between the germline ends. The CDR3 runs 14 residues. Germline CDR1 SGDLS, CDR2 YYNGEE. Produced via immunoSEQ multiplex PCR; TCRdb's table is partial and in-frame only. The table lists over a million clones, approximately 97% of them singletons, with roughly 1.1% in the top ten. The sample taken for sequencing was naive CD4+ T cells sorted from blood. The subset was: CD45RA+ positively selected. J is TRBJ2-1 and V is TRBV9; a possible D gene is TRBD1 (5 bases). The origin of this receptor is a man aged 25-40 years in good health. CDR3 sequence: CASSVSDSYNEQFF. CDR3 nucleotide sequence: TGTGCCAGCAGCGTATCCGACAGCTACAATGAGCAGTTCTTC.